Below are 24 T cell receptor beta chains sequenced from a single sample in a study of blood T cell repertoires in COVID-19. The table came from immunoSEQ multiplex PCR; TCRdb's copy has only in-frame clones and leaves some out. Seen here are 170,000 or so clones, over 80% observed once, and the top ten hold roughly 2.9%. The sequenced material came from peripheral blood. Receptors originate from a woman aged 60-75 years with acute or convalescent COVID-19.

In this sample, this clone turned up once. This chain joins TRBV19 and TRBJ1-3; possibly TRBD1 for D (6 bases). The germline V gene encodes CDR1 LNHDA and CDR2 SQIVND (reference sequence). CDR3 length equals 16 residues. Trimming took off 3 bases at V and 4 bases at J, with 16 bases between the two ends. The CDR3 sequence: CASSISAGAFGNTIYF. CDR3 bases: TGTGCCAGTAGTATCTCGGCAGGGGCGTTCGGAAACACCATATATTTT.

The chain joins TRBV29-1 to TRBJ2-3; the match to TRBD2 covers 10 bases. The CDR3 contains 14 residues. Germline V gene sequence: CDR1 SQVTM, CDR2 ANQGSEA. The V and J ends lost 7 bases and 4 bases, in that order; junction bases with no gene match: 8. The CDR3 spells CSAKSGGAADTQYF. As DNA, the CDR3 is TGCAGCGCAAAGAGCGGGGGGGCCGCAGATACGCAGTATTTT.

The CDR3 sequence: CASSLLAQGGYNEQFF. CDR3 coding DNA: TGTGCCAGCAGCTTGCTTGCTCAGGGTGGATACAATGAGCAGTTCTTC. This chain uses TRBV5-8 with TRBJ2-1, with a possible D match to TRBD1 (5 bases). Trimming cost V 1 base and J 4 bases, with 15 bases left between them. The CDR3 contains 16 residues. Per germline, CDR1 SGHTS and CDR2 YDEGEE. The whole variable domain, filled in from reference TRBV5-8 and TRBJ2-1, reads EAGVTQSPTHLIKTRGQQATLRCSPISGHTSVYWYQQALGLGLQFLLWYDEGEERNRGNFPPRFSGRQFPNYSSELNVNALELEDSALYLCASSLLAQGGYNEQFFGPGTRLTVL.

In DNA, the CDR3 is TGTGCCAGTACCGGGACAGGGGCCCGCTCCTACGAGCAGTACTTC. It translates to CASTGTGARSYEQYF. The chain has TRBV28 and TRBJ2-7; 10 bases match TRBD1. The germline gives CDR1 MDHEN, CDR2 SYDVKM. This CDR3 region has 15 residues. The junction had 8 bases not matched to a gene; V was cut back by 9 bases and J by 0 bases. Full variable domain (outside the CDR3, taken from reference TRBV28 and TRBJ2-7): DVKVTQSSRYLVKRTGEKVFLECVQDMDHENMFWYRQDPGLGLRLIYFSYDVKMKEKGDIPEGYSVSREKKERFSLILESASTNQTSMYLCASTGTGARSYEQYFGPGTRLTVT.

This clone was seen just once. The V and J genes are TRBV28 and TRBJ1-1, with 8 bases matching TRBD1. The trim removed 3 bases at V and 1 base at J, leaving 1 base unmatched. This CDR3 has 14 residues. In germline, CDR1 is MDHEN, CDR2 SYDVKM. CDR3 region: CASSLGTGNTEAFF. For the CDR3, the DNA is TGTGCCAGCAGTTTGGGGACAGGGAACACTGAAGCTTTCTTT. Based on the CDR3 plus reference TRBV28 and TRBJ1-1, the full variable domain is DVKVTQSSRYLVKRTGEKVFLECVQDMDHENMFWYRQDPGLGLRLIYFSYDVKMKEKGDIPEGYSVSREKKERFSLILESASTNQTSMYLCASSLGTGNTEAFFGQGTRLTVV.

The chain couples TRBV10-2 to TRBJ2-5; 7 nucleotides agree with TRBD1. The CDR3 totals 14 residues. Germline assignment: CDR1 WSHSY and CDR2 SAAADI. J gave up 1 base and V 5 bases, and 4 bases lay outside the gene matches. CDR3 sequence (DNA): TGCGCCAGCAGTCGGACAGGCCTCCAAGAGACCCAGTACTTC. This codes for CASSRTGLQETQYF.

The chain links TRBV30 to TRBJ2-6; D not certain. Germline CDR1 reads GTSNPN; CDR2 reads SVGIG (reference sequence). The CDR3 is made up of 12 amino acids. Trimming shortened V by 5 bases and J by 4 bases, and 6 bases separated the two germline ends. CDR3 in DNA: TGTGCCTGGTCGACAGGGGCCAACGTCCTGACTTTC. This translates into CAWSTGANVLTF.

This clone was seen just once. V gene TRBV28 combines with J gene TRBJ1-3; TRBD1 matches at 8 bases. CDR3 length: 15 amino acids. Germline V gene data show CDR1 as MDHEN and CDR2 as SYDVKM. Unmatched junction bases numbered 12, after V lost 10 bases and J lost 4 bases. CDR3 protein: CATLRGRKSGNTIYF. In nucleotides, the CDR3 is TGTGCCACCCTCAGGGGGCGAAAGTCCGGAAACACCATATATTTT.

The rearrangement joins TRBV5-1 to TRBJ2-1; 8 bases align to TRBD1. Germline assignment: CDR1 SGHRS and CDR2 YFSETQ. The CDR3 runs 15 residues. V was clipped by 4 bases and J by 5 bases; unmatched bases: 8. CDR3 nucleotides: TGCGCCAGCAGCAACGTAGGGACAGGAGACAATGAGCAGTTCTTC. This translates into CASSNVGTGDNEQFF.

The chain is built from TRBV5-5 and TRBJ2-1; 9 bases are a match to TRBD1. There are 15 residues in the CDR3. Trimming took 0 bases from V and 5 from J; bases not matched to a gene: 3. The germline V gene encodes CDR1 SGHKS and CDR2 YYEKEE (reference sequence). CDR3 bases: TGTGCCAGCAGCTTGGGGGACAGGGTTCACAATGAGCAGTTCTTC. It codes for CASSLGDRVHNEQFF.

The sample holds a few counts of this clone. This sequence joins TRBV6-6 and TRBJ2-7; the match to TRBD2 covers 7 bases. V gave up 2 bases and J gave up 2 bases; unmatched junction bases: 3. The CDR3 spans 14 residues. The germline V gene encodes CDR1 MNHNY and CDR2 SVGAGI (reference sequence). The CDR3, as DNA: TGTGCCAGCAGTTACGGGGAGGGTCCCTACGAGCAGTACTTC. As protein: CASSYGEGPYEQYF.

V usage is TRBV6-2 or TRBV6-3 and J usage is TRBJ1-2; TRBD1 matches at 8 bases. CDR1 is MNHEY and CDR2 is SVGEGT in the germline V gene. Trimming removed 4 bases from V and 4 bases from J; junction bases left unmatched: 8. This CDR3 spans 15 amino acids. CDR3 sequence (DNA): TGTGCCAGCAGTTTCGGACCAGGGGGCGCCTATGGCTACACCTTC. Translation: CASSFGPGGAYGYTF.

The J gene is TRBJ1-4, the V gene TRBV10-2; D might be TRBD1 (6 bases). The ends were cut back, 3 bases at V and 3 bases at J, with 20 bases in the middle. The germline V gene encodes CDR1 WSHSY and CDR2 SAAADI. The CDR3 spans 18 residues. Here the CDR3 reads CASSETGRGRVPNEKLFF. As DNA, the CDR3 is TGCGCCAGCAGTGAAACAGGGAGGGGACGGGTCCCTAATGAAAAACTGTTTTTT.

The chain couples TRBV6-1 to TRBJ1-2; perhaps TRBD1 as D (5 bases). Per the germline V gene, CDR1 is MNHNS and CDR2 is SASEGT. The CDR3 covers 13 residues. The V gene lost 6 bases and the J gene lost 1 base, with 9 bases spanning the gap. Here the CDR3 DNA reads TGTGCCAGCAGCACCCAGGGTAACTATGGCTACACCTTC. Translated, it gives CASSTQGNYGYTF.

The V and J genes are TRBV9 and TRBJ1-4; 8 positions agree with TRBD1. This CDR3 contains 15 residues. Per the germline V gene, CDR1 is SGDLS and CDR2 is YYNGEE. J was trimmed by 8 bases and V by 4 bases; bases with no gene match: 10. The CDR3 loop is CASSLGQGNLEKLFF. For the CDR3, the DNA is TGTGCCAGCAGCTTAGGACAGGGTAATTTGGAAAAACTGTTTTTT.

This rearrangement joins TRBV5-4 to TRBJ1-6, with 10 bases that match TRBD1. CDR1 and CDR2 from the germline V gene are SGHNT and YYREEE (reference sequence). This CDR3 comprises 18 residues. The V segment lost 4 bases and the J segment 7 bases; nucleotides outside the gene matches: 14. In nucleotides, the CDR3 is TGTGCCAGCAGCCCTACCCCCTGGACAGGGGGAGACAATTCACCCCTCCACTTT. Protein: CASSPTPWTGGDNSPLHF.

The V gene is TRBV19, the J gene TRBJ2-7, with 9 bases fitting TRBD1. In germline, CDR1 is LNHDA, CDR2 SQIVND (reference sequence). Trimming took 4 bases from V and 3 from J; bases not matched to a gene: 10. This CDR3 contains 16 residues. The CDR3 loop reads CASSTILGQGIYEQYF. The DNA for the CDR3 is TGTGCCAGTAGTACGATACTAGGACAGGGGATCTACGAGCAGTACTTC.

This clone is a singleton in its sample. The chain couples TRBV28 to TRBJ2-3, with TRBD2 matching 9 bases. The trim removed 8 bases at V and 2 bases at J, leaving 8 bases unmatched. The CDR3 runs 15 residues. Germline values: CDR1 MDHEN, CDR2 SYDVKM. CDR3 nucleotide sequence: TGTGCCAGCTGGCGGGGGGGAACTACCACAGATACGCAGTATTTT. As protein: CASWRGGTTTDTQYF.

This clone was seen only a few times. The genes are TRBV4-2 and TRBJ1-2; 7 positions agree with TRBD1. J was trimmed by 0 bases and V by 0 bases; bases with no gene match: 4. CDR1 and CDR2 (germline): LGHNA, YNFKEQ. CDR3 length: 16 amino acids. The CDR3 DNA follows: TGTGCCAGCAGCCAAGAAAAAACAGGGGCTAACTATGGCTACACCTTC. This gives the protein CASSQEKTGANYGYTF.

This clone was observed a single time. This chain connects TRBV9 to TRBJ1-5; TRBD1 might be the D (5 bases). From germline, CDR1 is SGDLS and CDR2 YYNGEE. Between the trimmed V and J ends, which lost 3 bases and 0 bases, there was a span of 10 bases. The CDR3 extends over 15 amino acids. CDR3 protein: CASSAGHYSNQPQHF. The CDR3 DNA follows: TGTGCCAGCAGCGCCGGACATTATAGCAATCAGCCCCAGCATTTT. Drawing the rest from reference TRBV9 and TRBJ1-5, the complete variable domain is DSGVTQTPKHLITATGQRVTLRCSPRSGDLSVYWYQQSLDQGLQFLIQYYNGEERAKGNILERFSAQQFPDLHSELNLSSLELGDSALYFCASSAGHYSNQPQHFGDGTRLSIL.

The V gene is TRBV6-5, the J gene TRBJ1-2; D might be TRBD1 (5 bases). The CDR3 extends over 14 amino acids. V was clipped by 9 bases and J by 5 bases, with 19 bases between them. CDR1 is MNHEY, CDR2 SVGAGI, per germline. CDR3 loop: CASSRGTGGYGYTF. CDR3 nucleotide sequence: TGTGCCAGTTCCCGAGGGACGGGAGGATATGGCTACACCTTC.

The chain carries TRBV7-2 and TRBJ1-5; D is unresolved. Germline assignment: CDR1 SGHTA and CDR2 FQGNSA. The V and J ends lost 1 base and 3 bases respectively, with 7 bases between them. The CDR3 has 14 residues. The CDR3 here is CASSLGRFNQPQHF. DNA of the CDR3: TGTGCCAGCAGCTTAGGGCGGTTCAATCAGCCCCAGCATTTT.

The chain has TRBV7-9 and TRBJ1-3; 9 bases match TRBD1. Germline assignment: CDR1 SEHNR and CDR2 FQNEAQ (reference sequence). The CDR3 consists of 14 residues. V gave up 4 bases and J gave up 3 bases; unmatched junction bases: 1. The CDR3: CASSSTGGGNTIYF. The CDR3 DNA follows: TGTGCCAGCAGCTCGACAGGGGGTGGAAACACCATATATTTT.

This chain connects TRBV3-1 (or the pseudogene TRBV3-2) to TRBJ1-2; TRBD1 agrees at 8 bases. The CDR3 is 13 residues long. J was trimmed by 6 bases and V by 1 base; bases with no gene match: 1. Germline CDR1 and CDR2: LGHDT and YNNKEL (reference sequence). CDR3 region: CASSQGQGNGYTF. Written as DNA, the CDR3 is TGTGCCAGCAGCCAAGGACAGGGGAATGGCTACACCTTC.